What follows are 14 T cell receptor beta chains derived from one specimen sequenced in a study of graft-versus-host responses after intestinal transplantation. TCRdb's table, derived via immunoSEQ multiplex PCR, lists solely in-frame clones and lacks some. Of about 21,000 clones listed, about 55% are singletons. This material consisted of alloreactive CD4+ T cells from a mixed lymphocyte reaction culture, taken before intestinal transplant. Stated subset: CFSE-low proliferating T cells sorted from approximately 6-day pre-transplant mixed lymphocyte reaction (GvH or HvG direction). The source is a human patient who received an intestinal transplant.

This clone appeared a few times. The rearrangement uses TRBV6-5 and TRBJ2-1; 11 bases fit TRBD1. This CDR3 has 15 amino acids. Germline V lookup: CDR1 MNHEY, CDR2 SVGAGI. V was pared by 0 bases and J by 15 bases, with 10 bases of the junction left unmatched. CDR3 residues: CASSYSDRGPRGRFF. CDR3 sequence (DNA): TGTGCCAGCAGTTACTCGGACAGGGGGCCGCGGGGGCGGTTCTTC.

The chain recombines TRBV19 with TRBJ1-5, with a weak D call TRBD1 (6 bases). Trimming pared 3 bases from V and 2 bases from J, leaving 14 bases between. In germline, CDR1 is LNHDA, CDR2 SQIVND (reference sequence). The CDR3 loop spans 16 amino acids. CDR3 in DNA: TGTGCCAGTAGTATCATGGGCAGGGGTCGCAATCAGCCCCAGCATTTT. It codes for CASSIMGRGRNQPQHF.

V is TRBV7-9 and J is TRBJ2-5, with D possibly being TRBD1 (6 bases). V was clipped by 7 bases and J by 4 bases, with 16 bases between them. The CDR3 runs to 14 residues. From germline, CDR1 is SEHNR and CDR2 FQNEAQ (reference sequence). In DNA form, the CDR3 reads TGTGCCAGCAACAAAAAAGGGACAAGAGAGACCCAGTACTTC. Protein product: CASNKKGTRETQYF.

The chain employs TRBV18 and TRBJ2-7; tentative D call: TRBD2 (5 bases). Germline V gene data show CDR1 as KGHSH and CDR2 as LQKENI. The germline V and J ends were trimmed by 5 bases and 3 bases, with 17 bases remaining between them. The CDR3 consists of 15 residues. The CDR3 region has the DNA TGTGCCAGCTCAAGCGGCTGGGTCTGGGGCTACGAGCAGTACTTC. Protein: CASSSGWVWGYEQYF.

There are a few counts of this clone. The V gene is TRBV5-1, the J gene TRBJ1-2, with 7 bases that match TRBD1. Germline assignment: CDR1 SGHRS and CDR2 YFSETQ. The length of the CDR3 is 15 residues. V dropped 4 bases and J dropped 5; count of bases not matched to a gene: 11. This chain's CDR3 is CASSAAGQTVYGYTF. Written as DNA, the CDR3 is TGCGCCAGCAGCGCGGCGGGACAGACCGTGTATGGCTACACCTTC.

The sample holds a few counts of this clone. The chain carries TRBV23-1 and TRBJ2-7; no definite D call. TRBV23-1 is known as an ORF, though its function is uncertain. The length of the CDR3 is 14 residues. V gave up 0 bases and J gave up 6 bases, with 12 bases separating them. CDR3 sequence: CASSQSVVASEQYF. CDR3 DNA sequence: TGCGCCAGCAGTCAATCGGTGGTAGCTAGCGAGCAGTACTTC.

V is TRBV6-1 and J is TRBJ1-5; 8 nucleotides align to TRBD1. Germline CDR1 and CDR2: MNHNS and SASEGT. The CDR3 sequence is 17 residues long. The V gene end was trimmed by 4 bases and the J gene end by 5 bases; junction bases not matched to a gene: 13. In DNA form, the CDR3 reads TGTGCCAGCAGTGGCCGGACAGGGAGTGGTTGGGATCAGCCCCAGCATTTT. This gives the protein CASSGRTGSGWDQPQHF.

This rearrangement joins TRBV9 to TRBJ2-1; no clear D gene. The CDR3 loop spans 13 amino acids. Deletions cut 0 bases from V and 6 bases from J, with 7 bases between. Germline V gene lookup returns CDR1 SGDLS and CDR2 YYNGEE. The CDR3: CASSVASLNEQFF. The CDR3 DNA reads as TGTGCCAGCAGCGTAGCCAGTCTCAATGAGCAGTTCTTC.

In this sample, this clone is medium-sized. J is TRBJ2-2 and V is TRBV5-4, with D uncertain. Germline CDR1 SGHNT, CDR2 YYREEE (reference sequence). CDR3 length: 14 amino acids. Trimming pared 2 bases from V and 1 base from J, leaving 6 bases between. The chain's CDR3 is CASSFFRNTGELFF. The CDR3 DNA follows: TGTGCCAGCAGCTTCTTCCGGAACACCGGGGAGCTGTTTTTT.

Only a few counts were recorded for this clone. The gene calls are TRBV5-1 and TRBJ2-1; the match to TRBD2 covers 12 bases. The trim removed 1 base at V and 10 bases at J, leaving 3 bases unmatched. Germline values: CDR1 SGHRS, CDR2 YFSETQ. The CDR3 totals 14 residues. CDR3 sequence: CASSLMLAGGEQFF. The CDR3 DNA reads TGCGCCAGCAGCTTGATGCTAGCGGGAGGGGAGCAGTTCTTC.

A few counts support this clone. The DNA of the CDR3 is TGTGCCAGCTCACTTCACAGGGCAGATACGCAGTATTTT. It translates to CASSLHRADTQYF. The V and J genes are TRBV18 and TRBJ2-3; the D gene is possibly TRBD1 (6 bases). The CDR3 is made up of 13 amino acids. V was clipped by 4 bases and J by 4 bases, with 9 bases between them. Germline lookup yields CDR1 KGHSH and CDR2 LQKENI.

V usage is TRBV16 and J usage is TRBJ1-6; D might be TRBD1 (5 bases). V gave up 1 base and J gave up 9 bases, with 16 bases separating them. In germline, CDR1 is KGHSY, CDR2 FQNENV. This CDR3 spans 16 amino acids. CDR3 coding DNA: TGTGCCAGCAGCCAATATTCAGGGAGGATTAGTTCACCCCTCCACTTT. Its protein is CASSQYSGRISSPLHF.

The V call is TRBV9, the J call TRBJ2-3; 9 bases are shared with TRBD2. This CDR3 contains 14 residues. V shed 3 bases and J 1 base; nucleotides not matched to a gene: 0. Germline V gives CDR1 SGDLS, CDR2 YYNGEE. This chain's CDR3 is CASSGTSGTDTQYF. CDR3 coding DNA: TGTGCCAGCAGCGGGACTAGCGGCACAGATACGCAGTATTTT.

This clone was recorded a few times. The chain carries TRBV7-3 and TRBJ2-1, with 10 bases identical to TRBD2. The CDR3 covers 14 residues. CDR1 is SGHTA and CDR2 is FQGTGA in the germline V gene. Trimming cost V 4 bases and J 8 bases; bases outside gene matches: 5. For the CDR3, the DNA is TGTGCCAGCAGCTCTAGCGGGAGAGGGCATGAGCAGTTCTTC. Amino acids: CASSSSGRGHEQFF.